The 5 T cell receptor beta chains presented below share a single source sample, sequenced in a study of a mutant IDH1 vaccine in newly diagnosed glioma. These TCRs' antigens remain unknown. Time point in this sample: week 47, end of study. The content of each vaccine dose was 300 ug of mutant IDH1 20-mer peptide, and topical imiquimod accompanied it. Clones were read by immunoSEQ multiplex PCR, and TCRdb kept only the in-frame ones, dropping some. The sample contains roughly 25,000 clones, 82% of which appear only once. The sequenced sample was PBMCs, obtained from a glioma patient whose treatment included an IDH1 peptide vaccine. The receptors here all came from a man in his forties or fifties with glioma. Some clones in this sample may be carry-over from other donors' samples.

The chain couples TRBV7-2 to TRBJ1-1, with D maybe TRBD1 (5 bases). The germline V gene has CDR1 SGHTA and CDR2 FQGNSA. This CDR3 contains 14 residues. Trimming removed 5 bases from V and 1 base from J, with 11 bases in between. The CDR3 region is CASSATEKNTEAFF. The CDR3 coding sequence is TGTGCCAGCAGCGCGACAGAGAAGAACACTGAAGCTTTCTTT.

V and J are TRBV10-3 and TRBJ1-1; 9 bases match TRBD1. Germline assignment: CDR1 ENHRY and CDR2 SYGVKD. V lost 10 bases and J lost 0; bases outside the gene matches: 12. This CDR3 spans 16 amino acids. Here the CDR3 DNA reads TGTGCCACCTTTCGGGGACAGGGACTAATGAACACTGAAGCTTTCTTT. As protein: CATFRGQGLMNTEAFF.

This clone has just a few counts. The chain is built from TRBV19 and TRBJ1-5, with TRBD1 matching 7 bases. Losses at the gene ends were 3 bases for V and 4 bases for J; bases not matched to a gene: 3. The CDR3 length is 14 residues. The germline V gene has CDR1 LNHDA and CDR2 SQIVND (reference sequence). The CDR3 bases are TGTGCCAGTAGTATGGACAGGAGAAATCAGCCCCAGCATTTT. Translating gives CASSMDRRNQPQHF.

This chain connects TRBV4-1 to TRBJ2-7; 8 nucleotides align to TRBD1. The CDR3 sequence is 14 residues long. Germline V gene sequence: CDR1 MGHRA, CDR2 YSYEKL. The ends lost 8 bases at V and 3 bases at J; junction bases unmatched: 9. CDR3: CASAQGATGYEQYF. The CDR3 coding sequence is TGCGCCAGCGCCCAGGGGGCTACGGGCTACGAGCAGTACTTC.

The CDR3 sequence: CAWSVPHREAHQPQHF. As DNA, the CDR3 is TGTGCCTGGAGTGTACCGCACAGGGAAGCTCATCAGCCCCAGCATTTT. The chain uses TRBV30 and TRBJ1-5; D possibly corresponds to TRBD1 (6 bases). CDR3 size: 16 residues. Germline V gene lookup returns CDR1 GTSNPN and CDR2 SVGIG (reference sequence). Between the trimmed V and J ends, which lost 0 bases and 5 bases, there was a span of 17 bases.